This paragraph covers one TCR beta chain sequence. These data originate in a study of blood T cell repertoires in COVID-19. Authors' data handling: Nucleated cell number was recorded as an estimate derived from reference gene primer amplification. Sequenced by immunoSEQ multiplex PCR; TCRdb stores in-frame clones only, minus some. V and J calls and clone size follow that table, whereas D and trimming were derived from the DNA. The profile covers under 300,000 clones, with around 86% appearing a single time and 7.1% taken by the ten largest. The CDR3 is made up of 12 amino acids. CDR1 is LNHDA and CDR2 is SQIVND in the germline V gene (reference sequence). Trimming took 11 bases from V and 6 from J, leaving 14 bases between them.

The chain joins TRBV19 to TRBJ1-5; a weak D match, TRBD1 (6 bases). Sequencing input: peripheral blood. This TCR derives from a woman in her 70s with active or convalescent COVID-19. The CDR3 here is CARPGEVQPQHF. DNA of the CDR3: TGTGCCCGGCCAGGGGAAGTTCAGCCCCAGCATTTT.